The TCR beta chain under discussion was sequenced for a study of cytomegalovirus exposure and HLA in healthy donors (TCRdb year 2017). In the study overall: An earlier analysis of around 600 of the donors reported 250 to 300 Gb of sequence data and 117 million unique TCR beta sequences from approximately 180 million T cells. Roughly 300 gigabases of sequencing data and 78 million or so unique TCR sequences were included in an early release covering 500 to 750 HLA-typed donors. Among the 398 genotyped donors, approximately 82% belonged to the genetic ancestry cluster associated with self-reported Caucasian donors. The aim of the study was to test whether cataloging public T cell receptors could identify signatures of past pathogen exposure. The study profiled the T cell repertoires of hundreds of subjects by immunosequencing and related them to cytomegalovirus serostatus. In addition to the first cohort of approximately 650 subjects, a separate validation cohort of 130 or so different subjects was used. To predict cytomegalovirus infection status, the study brought together high-throughput TCR immunosequencing, statistical association of individual TCRs with disease status, and machine learning. In a later analysis, previously published TCR beta repertoires from hundreds of donors were re-analyzed and high-resolution HLA genotyping was added so that TCR occurrence patterns could be studied. Rather than drawing on any new phenotypic data, the later analysis identified candidate immune exposures from TCR beta sequences and the way those sequences occurred across donors. An earlier analysis of 500 to 650 of the donors applied high-throughput TCR beta sequencing to assess whether each TCR beta V gene segment acted as functional or pseudogenic. Donor age, sex, ethnicity and CMV serostatus were compiled together with the repertoire data. In a later genetic analysis, genome-wide SNP genotypes for 398 of the 666 donors were used, and that subset was treated as a discovery cohort. All discovery cohort repertoires had been generated on a single sequencing platform. HLA typing covered class I and class II loci at four-digit resolution. Typing coverage differed by locus: A, B, C, DRB1 and DQB1 were typed in roughly 620-630 donors, DQA1 in 522, DPA1 in over 600, and DPB1 in 472. A handful of DR-DQ haplotypes were handled as single units for association and clustering because linkage in the cohort was strong. Among roughly 400 genotyped donors of the cohort, an average of about 240,000 unique TCR beta nucleotide sequences were sequenced per donor, roughly 18% of them non-productive.

The method behind the library was the immunoSEQ multiplex PCR assay. For the multiplex PCR, a mixture combining 60 forward primers for TCR Vbeta segments and 13 reverse primers for TCR Jbeta segments was used. The CDR3 region of rearranged TCR beta genes was amplified from genomic DNA by a multiplex PCR assay. The amplified TCR beta libraries were sequenced on the Illumina HiSeq System as 87-base-pair reads. The authors' analysis ran thus. A later analysis counted around 72 million unique TCR beta chains across the 666 repertoires, and some 11 million of these chains were shared by at least two donors. A nearest-neighbor algorithm error-corrected the raw reads and collapsed the reads into unique sequences, merging closely related sequences to remove PCR and sequencing errors. CDR3 sequences were aligned to IMGT reference sequences to assign V, D and J gene segments. For a sequence to be retained, a match of at least six nucleotides was required to both a V gene segment and a J gene segment. A rearrangement was called productive if the CDR3 had no stop codons and remained in frame with V and J, and every other rearrangement was called non-productive. Following IMGT convention, CDR3 was defined as the stretch from the second conserved V-encoded cysteine up to the conserved J-encoded phenylalanine. The earlier analysis of about 640 of the donors excluded any sequence lacking an unambiguous match to a single V gene segment. An earlier analysis of just under 600 of the donors called V segments functional above 56.7% productive rearrangements and segregating when the between-donor standard deviation exceeded 5%. To diagnose cytomegalovirus status from the catalog of TCR beta chain sequences, a statistical classification framework was built. In a later analysis, TCR nucleotide sequences were compared against IMGT/GENE-DB human TR gene sequences so that V and J genes could be assigned. The TCRdist pipeline was used in a later analysis to assign CDR3 sequences and most-parsimonious VDJ recombination scenarios. A later analysis defined each TCR beta chain by its CDR3 amino acid sequence plus V-gene family, and excluded reads lacking a unique V-gene family. To address suspected cross-contamination and a sequencing artifact, a later analysis removed 550 to 750 highly shared, low-generation-probability nucleotide sequences. For each public chain, a later analysis derived a clonal expansion index from normalized ranks of inferred template counts within each repertoire. Generation probabilities in a later analysis came from a VDJ recombination model fitted to out-of-frame rearrangements, and those results were checked against IGoR. In a later analysis, hypergeometric tests were used to score TCR-TCR, TCR-HLA and TCR-CMV co-occurrence, with a repertoire-size bias correction applied to TCR pairs. False discovery rates were estimated in a later analysis by permuting HLA or CMV assignments 20 times. A later analysis grouped co-occurring TCRs with DBSCAN, adding TCRdist sequence similarity when clustering within HLA-allele-positive subsets. For co-occurrence clustering, repertoires with fewer than 30,000 or more than 120,000 public chains were excluded, along with five repertoires with anomalous nucleotide sharing. TCRdb re-hosts the immuneACCESS table, in-frame sequences only. Its copies lack some clones; in the studies checked, an unresolved V gene accounts for under half of them, and the cause for the rest is not known. Clonal size and the V and J genes are those of that table, whereas D and trimming came from the DNA. The sample contains 72,000 or so clones, roughly 69% of them found a single time. Of the sample, around 3.1% falls within the top ten clones.

Trimming at the junction amounts to 1 base on V and 7 bases on J, and the germline ends lie 11 bases apart. Via the germline V gene, CDR1 is SGHVS and CDR2 FNYEAQ. Spanning cysteine to phenylalanine, the CDR3 consists of 13 amino acids. CDR3 DNA is the only sequence kept; it has 39 bases, read in frame from the first base. Findings and caveats that apply to the study as a whole: The authors suggested that the approach could potentially be extended to other disease states and immunological phenotypes. A total of 150 or so TCR beta chains were listed by the study as associated with cytomegalovirus. Correlated functional status among segregating V segments might be attributable to linkage disequilibrium, but an unknown experimental factor could not be ruled out. In a later analysis, the rate of TCR association differed among HLA loci, with DRB1 alleles having the most associated TCRs and HLA-C alleles having the fewest. In vitro tests confirmed that three of the cytomegalovirus-associated TCR beta chains recognize cytomegalovirus antigens. In this cohort, only TCR beta chains were sequenced, and detectable features were limited by the absence of alpha or paired-chain data. Immune exposure information for the cohort was limited to CMV serostatus. In both the original and validation cohorts, the classifier was reported to diagnose cytomegalovirus status with high specificity and sensitivity. Some IMGT-functional V segments, including TRBV6-2 and TRBV6-3, could not be distinguished by the 87-base-pair reads and were therefore excluded. The presence/absence analyses assumed that sequencing depth was roughly uniform across donors, and that assumption may not be true. A later analysis associated 16,951 TCR beta sequences with specific HLA alleles at a false discovery rate of 0.05. An association between a missense DCLRE1C variant and V-gene and J-gene trimming of TCR beta chains was found in a later genetic analysis and replicated in an independent cohort. Over 15 rarely observed V segments, including chromosome 9 orphons, were excluded from the earlier analysis of a few hundred of the donors because counts were too low. A further reported finding was that TCR beta sequences accurately predicted the HLA-A and HLA-B alleles for most subjects in the first cohort. Compared with the roughly 700-donor mean, donors in an Asian-associated ancestry cluster had fewer N-insertions in productive TCRs, according to a later genetic analysis. While some public TCRs were present in many individuals, most TCR sequences turned up only very rarely across donors. In an earlier analysis of about 540 of the donors, most TCR beta V segments were observed in productive rearrangements about 90% or about 30% of the time, broadly matching IMGT annotations. A later analysis found that most CMV-associated TCR beta chains appeared HLA-restricted, with HLA associations seemingly driven largely by CMV exposure. In a later analysis, HLA-associated TCR beta chains showed more clonal expansion and lower generation probabilities than non-associated chains that were equally common. According to a later analysis, parvovirus B19, influenza, CMV and Epstein-Barr virus appeared linked to several top co-occurrence clusters. Strong co-occurrence of HLA alleles, especially DR and DQ, made assigning TCR associations to individual alleles difficult. Because HLA typing was unavailable for some donors at each locus, only the typed subset was used in association tests. A cluster of highly shared sequence variants was judged likely to represent a technical artifact of the sequencing pipeline.

The cohort consisted of 600 or so healthy bone marrow donors. Cohort members were all nominally healthy when sampled, although unrecorded immune exposures were likely present. The donor was CMV seronegative and was included in the group of 352 seronegative cohort members. Every donor gave a peripheral blood sample, and the peripheral blood mononuclear cells from that sample were used for TCR beta sequencing. The Qiagen DNeasy Blood Extraction Kit was used to extract genomic DNA from the blood cell samples. About this clone: It has no known antigen specificity. Per-base qualities were not stored, and no clone one base away is much larger.

The chain is made from TRBV7-6 and TRBJ2-7, with an unclear D gene assignment. The TCR originated in a woman aged 45-65 years in good health and CMV-seronegative. Sequencing was carried out using PBMCs. The nucleotides read TGTGCCAGCAGCTTAGATCTTGCGAGGGAGCAGTACTTC. Translated, it gives CASSLDLAREQYF.